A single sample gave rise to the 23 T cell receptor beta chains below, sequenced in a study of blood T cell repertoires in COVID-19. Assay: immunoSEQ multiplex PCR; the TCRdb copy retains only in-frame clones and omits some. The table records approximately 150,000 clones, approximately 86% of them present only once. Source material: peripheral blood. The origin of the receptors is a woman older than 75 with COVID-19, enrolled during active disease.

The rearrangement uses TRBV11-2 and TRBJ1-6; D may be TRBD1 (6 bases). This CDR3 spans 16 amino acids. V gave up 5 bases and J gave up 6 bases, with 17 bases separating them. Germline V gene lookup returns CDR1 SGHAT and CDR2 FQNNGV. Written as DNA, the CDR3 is TGTGCCAGCAGCAACGGGGCAGGGGCGCTTAATTCACCCCTCCACTTT. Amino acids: CASSNGAGALNSPLHF.

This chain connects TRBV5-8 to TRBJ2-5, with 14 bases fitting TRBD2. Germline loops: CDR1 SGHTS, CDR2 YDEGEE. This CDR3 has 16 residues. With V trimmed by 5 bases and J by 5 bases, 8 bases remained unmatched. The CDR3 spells CASSFSRTSGRETQYF. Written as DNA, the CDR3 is TGTGCCAGCAGTTTCTCCCGGACTAGCGGGAGGGAGACCCAGTACTTC.

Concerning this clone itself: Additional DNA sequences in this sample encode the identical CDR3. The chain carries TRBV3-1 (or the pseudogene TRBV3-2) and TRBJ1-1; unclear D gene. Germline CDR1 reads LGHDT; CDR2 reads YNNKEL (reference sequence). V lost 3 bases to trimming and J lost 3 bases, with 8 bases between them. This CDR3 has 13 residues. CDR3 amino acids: CASSQAGDTEAFF. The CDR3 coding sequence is TGTGCCAGCAGCCAGGCCGGAGACACTGAAGCTTTCTTT.

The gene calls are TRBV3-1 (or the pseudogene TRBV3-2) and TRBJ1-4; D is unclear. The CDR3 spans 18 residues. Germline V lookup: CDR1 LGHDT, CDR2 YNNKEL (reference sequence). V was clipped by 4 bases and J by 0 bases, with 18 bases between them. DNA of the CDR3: TGTGCCAGCAGCCGCCTCCCCCCGAGGGTTTCAACTAATGAAAAACTGTTTTTT. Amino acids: CASSRLPPRVSTNEKLFF.

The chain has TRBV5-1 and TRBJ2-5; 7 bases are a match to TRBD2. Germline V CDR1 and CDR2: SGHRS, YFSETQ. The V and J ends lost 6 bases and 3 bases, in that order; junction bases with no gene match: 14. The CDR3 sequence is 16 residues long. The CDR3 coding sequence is TGCGCCAGCACCCTGATGGGAGGGCCGGCGGAAGAGACCCAGTACTTC. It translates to CASTLMGGPAEETQYF.

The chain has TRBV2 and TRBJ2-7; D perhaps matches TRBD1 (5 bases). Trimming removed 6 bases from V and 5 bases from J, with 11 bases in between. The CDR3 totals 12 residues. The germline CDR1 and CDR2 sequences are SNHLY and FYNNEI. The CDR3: CASRGQGDEQYF. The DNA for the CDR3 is TGTGCCAGCAGGGGGCAAGGCGACGAGCAGTACTTC.

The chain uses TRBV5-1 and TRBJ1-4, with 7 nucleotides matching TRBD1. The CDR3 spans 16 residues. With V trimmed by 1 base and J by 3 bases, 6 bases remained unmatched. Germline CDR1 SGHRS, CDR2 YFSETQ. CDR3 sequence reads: CASSLQSTGSNEKLFF. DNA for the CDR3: TGCGCCAGCAGCTTGCAGTCGACAGGGTCTAATGAAAAACTGTTTTTT.

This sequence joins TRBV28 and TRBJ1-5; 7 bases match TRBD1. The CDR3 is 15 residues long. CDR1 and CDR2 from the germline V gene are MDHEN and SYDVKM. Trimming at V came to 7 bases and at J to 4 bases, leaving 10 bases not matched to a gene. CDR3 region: CASTYRGKLNQPQHF. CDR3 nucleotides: TGTGCCAGCACCTACAGGGGAAAGCTTAATCAGCCCCAGCATTTT.

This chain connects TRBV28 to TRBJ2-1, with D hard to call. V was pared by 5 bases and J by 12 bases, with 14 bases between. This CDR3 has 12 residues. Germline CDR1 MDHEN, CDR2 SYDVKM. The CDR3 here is CASSPRVIGQFF. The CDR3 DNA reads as TGTGCCAGCAGTCCACGAGTGATTGGGCAGTTCTTC.

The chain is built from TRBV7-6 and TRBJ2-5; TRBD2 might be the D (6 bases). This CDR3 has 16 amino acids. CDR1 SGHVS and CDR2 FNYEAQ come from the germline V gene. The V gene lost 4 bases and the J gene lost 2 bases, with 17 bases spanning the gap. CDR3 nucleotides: TGTGCCAGCAGCTCTGGAGGGTTAGCGGCTCAAGAGACCCAGTACTTC. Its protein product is CASSSGGLAAQETQYF.

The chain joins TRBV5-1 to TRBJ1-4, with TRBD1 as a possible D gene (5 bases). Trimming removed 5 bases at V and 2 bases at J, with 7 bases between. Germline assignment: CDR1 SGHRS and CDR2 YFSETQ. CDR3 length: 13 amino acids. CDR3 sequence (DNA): TGCGCCAGCAGGACAGATACTAATGAAAAACTGTTTTTT. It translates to CASRTDTNEKLFF. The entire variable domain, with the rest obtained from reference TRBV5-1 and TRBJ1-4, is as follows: KAGVTQTPRYLIKTRGQQVTLSCSPISGHRSVSWYQQTPGQGLQFLFEYFSETQRNKGNFPGRFSGRQFSNSRSEMNVSTLELGDSALYLCASRTDTNEKLFFGSGTQLSVL.

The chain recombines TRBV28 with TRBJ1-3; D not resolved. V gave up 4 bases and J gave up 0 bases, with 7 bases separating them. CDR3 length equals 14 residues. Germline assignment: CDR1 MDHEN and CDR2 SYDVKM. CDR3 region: CASSSPGSGNTIYF. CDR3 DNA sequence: TGTGCCAGCAGTTCACCGGGCTCTGGAAACACCATATATTTT.

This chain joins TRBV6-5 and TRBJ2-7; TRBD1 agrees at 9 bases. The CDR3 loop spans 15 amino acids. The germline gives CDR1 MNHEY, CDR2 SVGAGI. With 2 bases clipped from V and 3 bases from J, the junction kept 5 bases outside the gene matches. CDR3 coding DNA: TGTGCCAGCAGTTACAGGACAGGGGACATCTACGAGCAGTACTTC. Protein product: CASSYRTGDIYEQYF.

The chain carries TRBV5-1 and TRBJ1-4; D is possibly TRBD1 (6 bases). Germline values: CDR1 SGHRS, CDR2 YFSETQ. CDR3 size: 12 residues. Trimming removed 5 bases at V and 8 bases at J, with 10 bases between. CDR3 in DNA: TGCGCCAGCAGTCAACAGGGAGAAAAACTGTTTTTT. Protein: CASSQQGEKLFF.

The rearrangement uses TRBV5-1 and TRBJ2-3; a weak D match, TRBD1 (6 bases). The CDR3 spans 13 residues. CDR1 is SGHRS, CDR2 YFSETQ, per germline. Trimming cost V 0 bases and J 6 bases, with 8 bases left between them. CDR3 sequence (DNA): TGCGCCAGCAGCTTGGACAGGGTCGATACGCAGTATTTT. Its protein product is CASSLDRVDTQYF.

Here the CDR3 DNA reads TGTGCCAGCAGCCAGCAAGCGGGGGGGCAGGAGACCCAGTACTTC. Translated, it gives CASSQQAGGQETQYF. This sequence joins TRBV3-1 (or the pseudogene TRBV3-2) and TRBJ2-5, with 10 positions matching TRBD2. J gave up 5 bases and V 3 bases, and 6 bases lay outside the gene matches. The CDR3 consists of 15 residues. CDR1 LGHDT and CDR2 YNNKEL come from the germline V gene (reference sequence).

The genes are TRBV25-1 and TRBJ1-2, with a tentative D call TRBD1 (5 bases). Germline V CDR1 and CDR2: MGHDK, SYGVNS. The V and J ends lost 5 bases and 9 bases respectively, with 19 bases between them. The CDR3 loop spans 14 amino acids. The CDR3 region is CASSTTRTIPSYTF. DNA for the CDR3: TGTGCCAGCAGTACCACCCGGACAATCCCTAGCTACACCTTC.

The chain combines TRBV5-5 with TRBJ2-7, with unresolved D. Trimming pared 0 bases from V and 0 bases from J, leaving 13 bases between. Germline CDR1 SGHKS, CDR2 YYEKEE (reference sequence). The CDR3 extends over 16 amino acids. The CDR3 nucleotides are TGTGCCAGCAGCTTGGTAGCCCACCCCAGCTCCTACGAGCAGTACTTC. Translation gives CASSLVAHPSSYEQYF.

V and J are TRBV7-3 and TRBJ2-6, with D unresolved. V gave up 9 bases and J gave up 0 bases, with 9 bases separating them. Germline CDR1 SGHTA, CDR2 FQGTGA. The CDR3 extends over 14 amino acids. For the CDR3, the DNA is TGTGCCAGTCAACCCAGCTCTGGGGCCAACGTCCTGACTTTC. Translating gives CASQPSSGANVLTF.

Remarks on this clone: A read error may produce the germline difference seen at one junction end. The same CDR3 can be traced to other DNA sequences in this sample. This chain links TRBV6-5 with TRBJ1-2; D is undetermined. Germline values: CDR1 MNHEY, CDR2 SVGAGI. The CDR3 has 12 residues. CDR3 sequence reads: CASSSTDYGYTF. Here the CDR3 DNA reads TGTGCCAGTAGTTCTACAGACTATGGCTACACCTTC.

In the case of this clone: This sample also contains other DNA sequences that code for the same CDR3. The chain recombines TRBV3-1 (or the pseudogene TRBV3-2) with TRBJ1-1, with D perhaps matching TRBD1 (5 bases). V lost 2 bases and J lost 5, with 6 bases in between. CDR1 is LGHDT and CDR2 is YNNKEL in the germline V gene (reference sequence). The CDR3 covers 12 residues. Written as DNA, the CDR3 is TGTGCCAGCAGCCAACGGGGGACTGAAGCTTTCTTT. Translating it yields CASSQRGTEAFF.

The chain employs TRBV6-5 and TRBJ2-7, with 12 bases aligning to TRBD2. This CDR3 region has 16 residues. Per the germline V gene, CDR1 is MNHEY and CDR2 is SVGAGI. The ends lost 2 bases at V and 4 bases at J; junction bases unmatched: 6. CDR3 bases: TGTGCCAGCAGTTACACCTCGGGGACTAGCGGGTACGAGCAGTACTTC. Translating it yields CASSYTSGTSGYEQYF.

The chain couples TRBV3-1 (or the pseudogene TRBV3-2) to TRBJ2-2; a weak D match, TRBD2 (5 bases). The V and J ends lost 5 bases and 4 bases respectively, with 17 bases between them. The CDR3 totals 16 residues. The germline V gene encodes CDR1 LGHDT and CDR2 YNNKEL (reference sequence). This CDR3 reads CASSNAGGRGTGELFF. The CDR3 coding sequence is TGTGCCAGCAGCAATGCCGGTGGCCGGGGCACCGGGGAGCTGTTTTTT.